The 19 T cell receptor beta chains given below trace back to one sample, sequenced in a study of early T cells in non-severe SARS-CoV-2 infection. TCRdb called the 5' RACE reads again in MiXCR, with one record for every CDR3 protein. This sample yields tens of thousands of distinct CDR3 sequences, of which over 20% are seen a single time; 16% belongs to the top ten. Source: whole blood, taken at baseline. The receptor set was obtained from an adult who was a healthcare worker with PCR-confirmed SARS-CoV-2 infection or an uninfected control (not recorded which).

Many counts were recorded for this clonotype. This rearrangement joins TRBV7-8 to TRBJ1-1, with a tentative D call TRBD1 (5 bases). Germline V gene sequence: CDR1 SGHVS, CDR2 FQNEAQ. There are 13 residues in the CDR3. Trimming removed 1 base from V and 6 bases from J, with 9 bases in between. Here the CDR3 reads CASSLEGWAEAFF. CDR3 nucleotide sequence: TGTGCCAGCAGCTTAGAGGGGTGGGCTGAAGCTTTCTTT. Full variable domain (missing parts from reference TRBV7-8 and TRBJ1-1): GAGVSQSPRYKVAKRGQDVALRCDPISGHVSLFWYQQALGQGPEFLTYFQNEAQLDKSGLPSDRFFAERPEGSVSTLKIQRTQQEDSAVYLCASSLEGWAEAFFGQGTRLTVV.

This clonotype was detected once. This chain joins TRBV10-3 and TRBJ2-7; no reliable D call. The V gene lost 2 bases and the J gene lost 6 bases, with 5 bases spanning the gap. Looked up from germline, CDR1 is ENHRY and CDR2 is SYGVKD. CDR3 length equals 11 residues. This CDR3 is CAISEISEQYF. Written as DNA, the CDR3 is TGTGCCATCAGTGAGATCTCCGAGCAGTACTTC.

V is TRBV5-1 and J is TRBJ2-7; 11 bases fit TRBD2. From germline, CDR1 is SGHRS and CDR2 YFSETQ. The J segment lost 3 bases and the V segment lost 5 bases, leaving 4 bases of the junction unmatched. This CDR3 is built from 14 residues. The CDR3 DNA reads TGCGCCAGCAGTCAGACTAGCGGGAACTACGAGCAGTACTTC. Its protein product is CASSQTSGNYEQYF.

This clonotype was recorded a few times. The chain employs TRBV12-3 or TRBV12-4 and TRBJ1-6; D might be TRBD1 (5 bases). This CDR3 has 14 amino acids. V lost 6 bases, J lost 5 bases, and 11 bases lay in between. This CDR3 is CASRTGTNNSPLHF. CDR3 bases: TGTGCCAGCAGAACCGGGACCAATAATTCACCCCTCCACTTT.

This clonotype was observed at least ten times. The chain combines TRBV14 with TRBJ2-5; D gene ambiguous. This CDR3 has 14 residues. Germline loops: CDR1 SGHDN, CDR2 FVKESK. Trimming left V 1 base short and J 6 bases short, with 12 bases between. CDR3 residues: CASSQVHITQTQYF. In nucleotides, the CDR3 is TGTGCCAGCAGCCAAGTTCATATCACTCAGACCCAGTACTTC.

The rearrangement joins TRBV7-2 to TRBJ2-1, with 8 bases aligning to TRBD2. CDR1 SGHTA and CDR2 FQGNSA come from the germline V gene. With V trimmed by 2 bases and J by 7 bases, 10 bases remained unmatched. This CDR3 region has 16 residues. CDR3 DNA: TGTGCCAGCAGCTTACGGGGCGGGGGGCCCCATAATGAGCAGTTCTTC. As protein: CASSLRGGGPHNEQFF. The whole variable domain, filled in from reference TRBV7-2 and TRBJ2-1, reads GAGVSQSPSNKVTEKGKDVELRCDPISGHTALYWYRQSLGQGLEFLIYFQGNSAPDKSGLPSDRFSAERTGGSVSTLTIQRTQQEDSAVYLCASSLRGGGPHNEQFFGPGTRLTVL.

This chain uses TRBV12-3 or TRBV12-4 with TRBJ2-7, with D unresolved. Trimming shortened V by 3 bases and J by 2 bases, and 8 bases separated the two germline ends. The CDR3 runs to 13 residues. The CDR3 nucleotides are TGTGCCAGCAGTTTTGGCTTAACCTACGAGCAGTACTTC. It translates to CASSFGLTYEQYF.

The sample holds a few counts of this clonotype. The gene calls are TRBV3-1 and TRBJ2-3; D call uncertain. The germline V and J ends were trimmed by 1 base and 3 bases, with 11 bases remaining between them. The germline CDR1 and CDR2 sequences are LGHDT and YNNKEL (reference sequence). The CDR3 has 15 amino acids. This CDR3 is CASSQGQTGTDTQYF. In DNA, the CDR3 is TGTGCCAGCAGCCAAGGCCAGACTGGTACAGATACGCAGTATTTT.

This clonotype was detected a few times. The chain couples TRBV7-8 to TRBJ1-1; 7 nucleotides agree with TRBD1. There are 16 residues in the CDR3. CDR1 and CDR2 from the germline V gene are SGHVS and FQNEAQ. J gave up 4 bases and V 5 bases, and 13 bases lay outside the gene matches. The CDR3 nucleotides are TGTGCCAGCAGCCCCCACAGACAGGGCTTCAGCACTGAAGCTTTCTTT. Protein product: CASSPHRQGFSTEAFF.

This clonotype was counted many times. The genes are TRBV2 and TRBJ2-2; D remains ambiguous. V lost 4 bases to trimming and J lost 0 bases, with 6 bases between them. CDR3 length: 14 residues. Germline values: CDR1 SNHLY, CDR2 FYNNEI. CDR3 sequence (DNA): TGTGCCAGCAGTGGCACACCGAACACCGGGGAGCTGTTTTTT. As protein: CASSGTPNTGELFF.

This clonotype was observed many times. V gene TRBV12-3 or TRBV12-4 combines with J gene TRBJ1-1; D not certain. Trimming removed 3 bases at V and 9 bases at J, with 17 bases between. This CDR3 contains 14 residues. The CDR3 region is CASSFDGARLKAFF. DNA of the CDR3: TGTGCCAGCAGTTTCGACGGCGCAAGGCTTAAAGCTTTCTTT.

V usage is TRBV29-1 and J usage is TRBJ1-2, with D unclear. V was clipped by 4 bases and J by 0 bases, with 9 bases between them. CDR3 length: 13 residues. Looked up from germline, CDR1 is SQVTM and CDR2 is ANQGSEA. The chain's CDR3 is CSVGRGANYGYTF. DNA of the CDR3: TGCAGCGTTGGGCGGGGAGCTAACTATGGCTACACCTTC.

In DNA, the CDR3 is TGTGCCAGCAGCTTCGACAGGGGGATTACAGATACGCAGTATTTT. Residues: CASSFDRGITDTQYF. This chain joins TRBV13 and TRBJ2-3; 9 positions match TRBD1. CDR1 and CDR2 from the germline V gene are PRHDT and FYEKMQ (reference sequence). The junction had 4 bases not matched to a gene; V was cut back by 3 bases and J by 3 bases. This CDR3 has 15 residues.

The chain recombines TRBV7-6 with TRBJ2-7; D not resolved. There are 13 residues in the CDR3. V shed 1 base and J shed 4 bases, with 8 bases lying between them. The germline V gene has CDR1 SGHVS and CDR2 FNYEAQ. Written as DNA, the CDR3 is TGTGCCAGCAGCTTAGGGACCTTTTACGAGCAGTACTTC. Residues: CASSLGTFYEQYF.

V and J are TRBV19 and TRBJ2-7, with 9 bases that match TRBD2. Germline assignment: CDR1 LNHDA and CDR2 SQIVND (reference sequence). The length of the CDR3 is 17 residues. With 7 bases clipped from V and 7 bases from J, the junction kept 20 bases outside the gene matches. The CDR3 is CASTPHGLAGIPREQYF. The CDR3 region has the DNA TGTGCCAGTACCCCACACGGGCTAGCGGGGATCCCGCGGGAGCAGTACTTC. Filled out from reference TRBV19 and TRBJ2-7, the complete variable domain reads DGGITQSPKYLFRKEGQNVTLSCEQNLNHDAMYWYRQDPGQGLRLIYYSQIVNDFQKGDIAEGYSVSREKKESFPLTVTSAQKNPTAFYLCASTPHGLAGIPREQYFGPGTRLTVT.

This clonotype was observed a handful of times. The chain joins TRBV5-1 to TRBJ2-1; 10 bases are a match to TRBD2. The V segment lost 1 base and the J segment 10 bases; nucleotides outside the gene matches: 5. CDR1 and CDR2 (germline): SGHRS, YFSETQ. The CDR3 length is 14 residues. The CDR3 DNA is TGCGCCAGCAGCTTGCAAGCGGGGGGGAGCGAGCAGTTCTTC. Its protein is CASSLQAGGSEQFF.

J is TRBJ2-7 and V is TRBV5-1, with a possible D match to TRBD1 (5 bases). The CDR3 loop spans 14 amino acids. Trimming stripped 3 bases from V and 0 bases from J, with 10 bases between. Germline CDR1 is SGHRS and CDR2 is YFSETQ. DNA for the CDR3: TGCGCCAGCAGCTCAAGACAGTTCTCCTACGAGCAGTACTTC. Protein sequence: CASSSRQFSYEQYF.

This clonotype was seen once. At one boundary the junction diverges from the germline segment, which might be a read error. The chain employs TRBV29-1 and TRBJ1-1; D possibly corresponds to TRBD1 (6 bases). The V gene's germline CDR1 is SQVTM and CDR2 ANQGSEA. The CDR3 has 13 residues. The CDR3: CSVTGGANTEAFF. CDR3 in DNA: TGCAGCGTTACGGGGGGGGCCAACACTGAAGCCTTCTTT.

The chain uses TRBV3-1 and TRBJ1-1, with D perhaps TRBD1 (6 bases). The V end was cut by 0 bases, the J end by 6 bases, with 8 bases between. CDR3 length: 13 residues. Germline CDR1 is LGHDT and CDR2 is YNNKEL (reference sequence). CDR3 sequence reads: CASSQESGAEAFF. CDR3 bases: TGTGCCAGCAGCCAAGAGTCAGGGGCTGAAGCTTTCTTT.